These 25 T cell receptor beta chains originate from one sample sequenced in a study of blood T cells in healthy people across ages. A second PCR of 7 to 11 cycles used a sample-barcoded 5' primer and a J-beta primer mix. In TCRdb, the 5' RACE reads were re-called with MiXCR into one record per CDR3 protein. Seen here are almost 800,000 distinct CDR3 sequences, 58% observed once, and the top ten hold over 20%. Input material: blood. The receptors here all came from a man aged 30-40 years in good health.

This clonotype was observed a few times. The CDR3 sequence: CASSQASLGYDEQYF. CDR3 coding DNA: TGCGCCAGCAGCCAAGCTTCGTTAGGGTACGACGAGCAGTACTTC. The chain links TRBV4-1 to TRBJ2-5; D is undetermined. The better agreement between TRBJ2-7 and the DNA end casts doubt on the J call. This CDR3 has 15 residues. Germline V lookup: CDR1 MGHRA, CDR2 YSYEKL.

The chain carries TRBV4-2 and TRBJ2-4; 8 nucleotides align to TRBD2. TRBJ2-7 explains the end of the DNA better; the J call may be wrong. The CDR3 has 16 amino acids. Looked up from germline, CDR1 is LGHNA and CDR2 is YNFKEQ. The CDR3 loop reads CASSQESGGQTYEQYF. The CDR3 nucleotides read TGTGCCAGCAGCCAAGAAAGCGGGGGCCAGACTTACGAGCAGTACTTC.

The sample holds one count of this clonotype. The rearrangement links TRBV24-1 to TRBJ2-3; D is unresolved. Germline values: CDR1 KGHDR, CDR2 SFDVKD. Between the trimmed V and J ends, which lost 9 bases and 0 bases, there was a span of 12 bases. The CDR3 consists of 14 residues. The chain's CDR3 is CATGVGSSTDTQYF. DNA of the CDR3: TGTGCCACCGGCGTCGGGTCTAGCACAGATACGCAGTATTTT.

In this sample, this clonotype turned up once. The gene calls are TRBV24-1 and TRBJ2-1; 12 bases match TRBD2. The CDR3 loop spans 16 amino acids. Germline V lookup: CDR1 KGHDR, CDR2 SFDVKD. The junction had 3 bases not matched to a gene; V was cut back by 4 bases and J by 3 bases. The CDR3 nucleotides read TGTGCCACCAGTGACGCGACTAGCGGGGGCTACAATGAGCAGTTCTTC. It encodes CATSDATSGGYNEQFF.

V usage is TRBV20-1 and J usage is TRBJ2-5; D is tentatively TRBD1 or TRBD2 (6 bases each). The CDR3 loop spans 15 amino acids. V lost 3 bases, J lost 2 bases, and 16 bases lay in between. Germline V gene lookup returns CDR1 DFQATT and CDR2 SNEGSKA (reference sequence). The CDR3 here is CSARASGGGQETQYF. CDR3 DNA sequence: TGCAGTGCTAGGGCGAGCGGAGGGGGGCAAGAGACCCAGTACTTC.

This sequence joins TRBV6-5 and TRBJ1-6; 7 positions agree with TRBD1. In germline, CDR1 is MNHEY, CDR2 SVGAGI. There are 15 residues in the CDR3. Trimming at V came to 4 bases and at J to 9 bases, leaving 9 bases not matched to a gene. The CDR3 nucleotides are TGTGCCAGCAGTTCCGCGAGGGGGCTGACTTCACCCCTCCACTTT. It yields the protein CASSSARGLTSPLHF.

V usage is TRBV20-1 and J usage is TRBJ2-5; no clear D. V was shortened by 4 bases and J by 0 bases, with 3 bases between the two germline ends. The CDR3 loop spans 11 amino acids. Per the germline V gene, CDR1 is DFQATT and CDR2 is SNEGSKA (reference sequence). The chain's CDR3 is CSATDQETQYF. CDR3 in DNA: TGCAGTGCTACCGACCAAGAGACCCAGTACTTC.

This chain joins TRBV4-2 and TRBJ2-5, with 8 positions matching TRBD2. The trim removed 3 bases at V and 4 bases at J, leaving 7 bases unmatched. This CDR3 is built from 15 residues. Germline V lookup: CDR1 LGHNA, CDR2 YNFKEQ. CDR3 amino acids: CASSQTAGGAETQYF. CDR3 bases: TGTGCCAGCAGCCAGACCGCGGGGGGCGCAGAGACCCAGTACTTC.

CDR3 residues: CASSSLREASQPQHF. CDR3 DNA: TGTGCCAGCAGCTCGCTCCGGGAGGCCAGTCAGCCCCAGCATTTT. The chain uses TRBV7-8 and TRBJ1-5, with D uncertain. The length of the CDR3 is 15 residues. The germline gives CDR1 SGHVS, CDR2 FQNEAQ. V was shortened by 4 bases and J by 6 bases, with 16 bases between the two germline ends.

J is TRBJ2-1 and V is TRBV18; 11 bases map to TRBD1. The V gene end was trimmed by 4 bases and the J gene end by 10 bases; junction bases not matched to a gene: 6. The CDR3 is 14 amino acids. Germline V gene data show CDR1 as KGHSH and CDR2 as LQKENI. CDR3 DNA: TGTGCCAGCTCACTGCGGACAGGGGGCTACGAGCAGTTCTTC. This codes for CASSLRTGGYEQFF.

With regard to this clonotype: One end of the junction does not line up with germline, which may come from a read error. The chain carries TRBV6-6 and TRBJ2-3; tentative D call: TRBD2 (5 bases). The germline CDR1 and CDR2 sequences are MNHNY and SVGAGI (reference sequence). The CDR3 spans 14 residues. In nucleotides, the CDR3 is TGTGCCAGCAGTTATTGGGGTAGCGAAGATACGCGGTATTTT. Translation: CASSYWGSEDTRYF.

This rearrangement joins TRBV2 to TRBJ1-1; D is unclear. Trimming removed 2 bases at V and 2 bases at J, with 9 bases between. This CDR3 is 14 amino acids long. CDR1 and CDR2 from the germline V gene are SNHLY and FYNNEI. The CDR3 sequence: CASSESQPNTEAFF. The CDR3 DNA follows: TGTGCCAGCAGTGAAAGCCAGCCTAACACTGAAGCTTTCTTT. Variable domain in full (rest from reference TRBV2 and TRBJ1-1): EPEVTQTPSHQVTQMGQEVILRCVPISNHLYFYWYRQILGQKVEFLVSFYNNEISEKSEIFDDQFSVERPDGSNFTLKIRSTKLEDSAMYFCASSESQPNTEAFFGQGTRLTVV.

The rearrangement links TRBV4-2 to TRBJ2-1; no clear D. Germline loops: CDR1 LGHNA, CDR2 YNFKEQ. The CDR3 runs to 15 residues. Trimming shortened V by 0 bases and J by 3 bases, and 9 bases separated the two germline ends. CDR3 nucleotides: TGTGCCAGCAGCCAAGATGCCGTCAACTACAATGAGCAGTTCTTC. Protein product: CASSQDAVNYNEQFF.

The table lists this clonotype with a few counts. V is TRBV28 and J is TRBJ2-7, with 7 bases aligning to TRBD1. V was clipped by 5 bases and J by 3 bases; unmatched bases: 10. The CDR3 loop spans 15 amino acids. Germline V lookup: CDR1 MDHEN, CDR2 SYDVKM. In DNA form, the CDR3 reads TGTGCCAGCAGTCCCCCCAGGGGGATCTTCTACGAGCAGTACTTC. Translating gives CASSPPRGIFYEQYF.

This chain links TRBV6-1 with TRBJ1-5, with 9 bases fitting TRBD1. Germline values: CDR1 MNHNS, CDR2 SASEGT. CDR3 length equals 14 residues. V trimming: 8 bases; J trimming: 9 bases; junction bases outside the gene matches: 11. DNA of the CDR3: TGTGCCAGCGTCGGGACAGGGTCTTCCCGGCCCCAGCATTTT. Encoded protein: CASVGTGSSRPQHF.

This clonotype was seen once. The rearrangement uses TRBV10-3 and TRBJ2-3; TRBD2 agrees at 9 bases. Germline-derived CDR1 and CDR2 are ENHRY and SYGVKD. The J segment lost 0 bases and the V segment lost 7 bases, leaving 2 bases of the junction unmatched. This CDR3 spans 14 amino acids. The CDR3 region is CAIKAGGSTDTQYF. CDR3 coding DNA: TGTGCCATCAAGGCGGGGGGGAGCACAGATACGCAGTATTTT.

The chain links TRBV7-2 to TRBJ2-1; 13 bases are shared with TRBD2. Germline assignment: CDR1 SGHTA and CDR2 FQGNSA. The junction had 10 bases not matched to a gene; V was cut back by 6 bases and J by 8 bases. CDR3 length equals 16 residues. DNA of the CDR3: TGTGCCAGCAGGTACACTAGCGGGGGGGCCTTCGATGAGCAGTTCTTC. Its protein product is CASRYTSGGAFDEQFF.

The chain has TRBV6-5 and TRBJ2-3; 12 nucleotides line up with TRBD2. V shed 4 bases and J 4 bases; nucleotides not matched to a gene: 6. The CDR3 length is 16 residues. The germline gives CDR1 MNHEY, CDR2 SVGAGI. This chain's CDR3 is CASSSLLAGGSDTQYF. In nucleotides, the CDR3 is TGTGCCAGCAGTTCCCTACTAGCGGGGGGCTCAGATACGCAGTATTTT.

The chain carries TRBV20-1 and TRBJ2-5, with 11 bases lining up with TRBD1. The J call is doubtful: the DNA matches TRBJ2-7 better. The germline gives CDR1 DFQATT, CDR2 SNEGSKA (reference sequence). CDR3 size: 14 residues. The CDR3 DNA follows: TGCAGTGCTAGGTGGGACAGGGGGGCCTACGAGCAGTACTTC. Translated, it gives CSARWDRGAYEQYF.

This clonotype has at least ten counts. The chain is built from TRBV7-2 and TRBJ2-7; maybe TRBD2 (5 bases). The germline V gene has CDR1 SGHTA and CDR2 FQGNSA. Trimming cost V 8 bases and J 3 bases, with 14 bases left between them. This CDR3 is built from 13 residues. CDR3 sequence reads: CASGAGEGYEQYF. The CDR3, as DNA: TGTGCCAGCGGAGCCGGGGAAGGCTACGAGCAGTACTTC.

This clonotype was detected a few times. The chain recombines TRBV11-2 with TRBJ2-7; D is possibly TRBD1 (5 bases). This CDR3 is built from 15 residues. Deletions cut 0 bases from V and 7 bases from J, with 16 bases between. Germline V gene data show CDR1 as SGHAT and CDR2 as FQNNGV. The CDR3 sequence: CASSLEVGPVWEQYF. CDR3 DNA: TGTGCCAGCAGCTTAGAGGTGGGGCCCGTCTGGGAGCAGTACTTC.

This chain uses TRBV3-1 with TRBJ2-3; 10 bases map to TRBD2. Trimming at V came to 0 bases and at J to 4 bases, leaving 7 bases not matched to a gene. Per the germline V gene, CDR1 is LGHDT and CDR2 is YNNKEL (reference sequence). CDR3 length: 17 amino acids. This CDR3 reads CASSQDLLAGTPDTQYF. For the CDR3, the DNA is TGTGCCAGCAGCCAAGATCTACTAGCGGGAACTCCAGATACGCAGTATTTT.

The chain has TRBV28 and TRBJ2-7; 11 nucleotides match TRBD2. Germline trimming cut 6 bases from V and 3 bases from J; bases unmatched to any gene: 7. The CDR3 sequence is 15 residues long. Germline V CDR1 and CDR2: MDHEN, SYDVKM. DNA of the CDR3: TGTGCCAGCAGGAAGACTAGCGGGACTAACTACGAGCAGTACTTC. The encoded protein is CASRKTSGTNYEQYF.

In this sample, this clonotype turned up a few times. This chain connects TRBV28 to TRBJ2-4; D is unresolved. The CDR3 sequence is 13 residues long. V was shortened by 5 bases and J by 2 bases, with 7 bases between the two germline ends. CDR1 and CDR2 from the germline V gene are MDHEN and SYDVKM. The CDR3 bases are TGTGCCAGCAGTCTGGATTCCAAAAACATTCAGTACTTC. Its translation: CASSLDSKNIQYF.

The sample holds many counts of this clonotype. The chain uses TRBV29-1 and TRBJ2-1, with TRBD1 matching 7 bases. The CDR3 runs 11 residues. The ends lost 6 bases at V and 4 bases at J; junction bases unmatched: 0. Germline lookup yields CDR1 SQVTM and CDR2 ANQGSEA. CDR3 region: CSVGQYNEQFF. The CDR3 nucleotides read TGCAGCGTGGGACAGTACAATGAGCAGTTCTTC.